The subject of this entry is one T cell receptor (beta chain). The sample comes from a study of blood T cell repertoires in COVID-19. Background on the study: Donors in the United States, Italy and Spain gave samples during acute or convalescent COVID-19.

There are 14 residues in the CDR3. Germline V lookup: CDR1 ENHRY, CDR2 SYGVKD. V was shortened by 0 bases and J by 10 bases, with 10 bases between the two germline ends. The authors' processing: How many nucleated cells were present was estimated from reference gene primer amplification. TCRdb keeps only in-frame clones here, not all; method: immunoSEQ multiplex PCR. That table gives V, J and clone size, and the DNA gave D and trimming. The data contain 20,000 to 25,000 clones, around 86% of them singletons. The gene calls are TRBV10-3 and TRBJ1-6; no reliable D call. The specimen sequenced was peripheral blood. The source of this sequence is an elderly woman with acute or convalescent COVID-19. The CDR3 DNA follows: TGTGCCATCAGTGAGTCGATCCGGGAATCACCCCTCCACTTT. Protein product: CAISESIRESPLHF.